Below, 13 T cell receptor beta chains from the same sample are listed, as sequenced in a study of response to subunit inactivated influenza vaccine. Using its own MiXCR run on the RT-PCR reads, TCRdb lists one record per CDR3 protein. The repertoire holds approximately 700,000 distinct CDR3 sequences, 14% seen once, with less than 7% in the top ten. Material: PBMCs from blood, obtained around 14 days before vaccination. The receptor set was obtained from a middle-aged man who received an inactivated influenza vaccine.

The gene calls are TRBV4-2 and TRBJ2-1; TRBD2 matches at 12 bases. V trimming: 4 bases; J trimming: 6 bases; junction bases outside the gene matches: 7. There are 16 residues in the CDR3. The germline gives CDR1 LGHNA, CDR2 YNFKEQ. The CDR3 region is CASSPWTSGDFNEQFF. The CDR3 DNA sequence: TGTGCCAGCAGCCCCTGGACTAGCGGGGACTTCAATGAGCAGTTCTTC.

This clonotype was seen a handful of times. The rearrangement joins TRBV15 to TRBJ2-4; a possible D gene is TRBD2 (6 bases). The ends were cut back, 0 bases at V and 16 bases at J, with 16 bases in the middle. CDR3 size: 13 residues. In germline, CDR1 is LNHNV, CDR2 YYDKDF (reference sequence). DNA of the CDR3: TGTGCCACCAGCAGAGATAAGGGACTTTTCGGCTACTTC. Its translation is CATSRDKGLFGYF.

The chain is built from TRBV4-3 and TRBJ2-4; D unclear. This CDR3 spans 15 amino acids. Germline V gives CDR1 LGHNA, CDR2 YSLEER. V lost 2 bases and J lost 1, with 9 bases in between. CDR3: CASSQSAHAKNIQYF. The CDR3 region has the DNA TGCGCCAGCAGCCAATCGGCCCACGCCAAAAACATTCAGTACTTC.

J is TRBJ2-2 and V is TRBV12-3 or TRBV12-4; TRBD2 is a possible D gene (6 bases). The CDR3 extends over 14 amino acids. Trimming removed 6 bases from V and 7 bases from J, with 15 bases in between. The CDR3 here is CASRVRETIGELFF. CDR3 in DNA: TGTGCCAGCAGGGTGCGGGAAACGATCGGGGAGCTGTTTTTT.

The sample holds a few counts of this clonotype. This chain links TRBV18 with TRBJ2-5; 10 bases are a match to TRBD1. The CDR3 totals 16 residues. The trim removed 3 bases at V and 5 bases at J, leaving 9 bases unmatched. The germline V gene has CDR1 KGHSH and CDR2 LQKENI. CDR3 sequence: CASSPLPGQGTETQYF. The CDR3, as DNA: TGTGCCAGCTCACCTTTGCCGGGACAGGGGACGGAGACCCAGTACTTC.

This clonotype was seen a handful of times. The CDR3 DNA sequence: TGCGCCAGCAGCTACTGGACAGTACGCTCTGGAAACACCATATATTTT. It is translated as CASSYWTVRSGNTIYF. This rearrangement joins TRBV4-1 to TRBJ1-3; tentative D call: TRBD1 (6 bases). CDR1 is MGHRA and CDR2 is YSYEKL in the germline V gene. The length of the CDR3 is 16 residues. V was pared by 5 bases and J by 0 bases, with 14 bases between.

The rearrangement joins TRBV29-1 to TRBJ1-4, with TRBD1 as a possible D gene (6 bases). The CDR3 is 13 residues long. The germline CDR1 and CDR2 sequences are SQVTM and ANQGSEA. Deletions cut 5 bases from V and 4 bases from J, with 11 bases between. As DNA, the CDR3 is TGCAGCGTTAGGACAGCCGTTAATGAAAAACTGTTTTTT. It is translated as CSVRTAVNEKLFF.

Only a few counts were recorded for this clonotype. The chain joins TRBV29-1 to TRBJ1-1; no reliable D call. In germline, CDR1 is SQVTM, CDR2 ANQGSEA. Trimming left V 8 bases short and J 1 base short, with 11 bases between. This CDR3 is built from 12 residues. The CDR3 nucleotides are TGCAGCTTAGTGGCCACGAACACTGAAGCTTTCTTT. Translation: CSLVATNTEAFF.

CDR3: CATSPGTGGSKTQYF. The CDR3 DNA reads as TGTGCCACCAGCCCCGGGACAGGGGGGTCGAAGACCCAGTACTTC. This rearrangement joins TRBV15 to TRBJ2-5; 11 bases align to TRBD1. The CDR3 runs to 15 residues. Trimming at V came to 5 bases and at J to 6 bases, leaving 8 bases not matched to a gene. Looked up from germline, CDR1 is LNHNV and CDR2 is YYDKDF (reference sequence). Filled out from reference TRBV15 and TRBJ2-5, the complete variable domain reads DAMVIQNPRYQVTQFGKPVTLSCSQTLNHNVMYWYQQKSSQAPKLLFHYYDKDFNNEADTPDNFQSRRPNTSFCFLDIRSPGLGDTAMYLCATSPGTGGSKTQYFGPGTRLLVL.

The rearrangement links TRBV5-1 to TRBJ2-7; 8 nucleotides agree with TRBD2. With 3 bases clipped from V and 2 bases from J, the junction kept 10 bases outside the gene matches. CDR1 and CDR2 (germline): SGHRS, YFSETQ. The CDR3 totals 16 residues. The CDR3 DNA is TGCGCCAGCAGCTCGGATGTCGGGGGGGAAACCTACGAGCAGTACTTC. Translated, it gives CASSSDVGGETYEQYF.

The chain joins TRBV4-3 to TRBJ2-7; the D gene is possibly TRBD1 (6 bases). Germline assignment: CDR1 LGHNA and CDR2 YSLEER. V shed 0 bases and J shed 2 bases, with 11 bases lying between them. The CDR3 runs to 15 residues. The CDR3 region has the DNA TGCGCCAGCAGCCAAGACTTGGGGGCCCCCTACGAGCAGTACTTC. Translating it yields CASSQDLGAPYEQYF.

A remark on this clonotype: Its ends do not fully match the called genes, so a read error is possible. The gene calls are TRBV20-1 and TRBJ2-1, with 8 bases identical to TRBD2. The CDR3 consists of 18 residues. CDR1 and CDR2 from the germline V gene are DFQATT and SNEGSKA (reference sequence). The CDR3 DNA reads TGCTGTGCTAGAGAGAACACTAGCGGAGCCAGAAGATACAATGAGCAGTTCTTC. As protein: CCARENTSGARRYNEQFF.

The chain recombines TRBV5-5 with TRBJ1-2, with 11 bases aligning to TRBD1. J was trimmed by 6 bases and V by 0 bases; bases with no gene match: 13. From germline, CDR1 is SGHKS and CDR2 YYEKEE (reference sequence). The CDR3 length is 18 residues. The CDR3 here is CASSLDPLRRTGGDGYTF. The CDR3 bases are TGTGCCAGCAGCTTGGATCCCCTCCGGCGGACAGGGGGCGATGGCTACACCTTC.